The 32 T cell receptor beta chains presented below share a single source sample, sequenced in a study of blood T cells in healthy people across ages. The second PCR ran roughly 6 to 11 cycles with a sample-barcoded 5' primer and J-beta primers. TCRdb reprocessed the 5' RACE reads via MiXCR and lists one record per CDR3 protein. Here the sample spans about 1.8 million distinct CDR3 sequences, around 48% being singletons. Sequencing was performed on blood. The receptors come from a middle-aged woman in good health.

This clonotype has a handful of counts. The rearrangement links TRBV6-1 to TRBJ2-7; 10 bases agree with TRBD2. Germline-derived CDR1 and CDR2 are MNHNS and SASEGT. The CDR3 consists of 19 residues. With V trimmed by 5 bases and J by 2 bases, 18 bases remained unmatched. The CDR3 reads CASSPRRASGGYPPYEQYF. The CDR3 DNA reads as TGTGCCAGCAGTCCCCGCCGGGCTAGCGGGGGATATCCACCCTACGAGCAGTACTTC.

The gene calls are TRBV28 and TRBJ1-2; D gene uncertain. The CDR3 has 16 residues. With 2 bases removed from V and 3 bases from J, the gap between germline ends came to 16 bases. From germline, CDR1 is MDHEN and CDR2 SYDVKM. This CDR3 is CASSLVTAGWDYGYTF. CDR3 DNA sequence: TGTGCCAGCAGTTTAGTTACGGCGGGATGGGACTATGGCTACACCTTC.

CDR3 loop: CASRYNGMAYEQYF. CDR3 bases: TGTGCCAGCAGGTACAATGGGATGGCCTACGAGCAGTACTTC. This chain uses TRBV6-2 or TRBV6-3 with TRBJ2-7; the D is unclear. Trimming cost V 6 bases and J 2 bases, with 14 bases left between them. This CDR3 contains 14 residues. Germline V gene sequence: CDR1 MNHEY, CDR2 SVGEGT.

The chain combines TRBV7-3 with TRBJ2-5, with a tentative D call TRBD1 (6 bases). The CDR3 totals 13 residues. Germline CDR1 SGHTA, CDR2 FQGTGA. The V gene lost 5 bases and the J gene lost 5 bases, with 12 bases spanning the gap. The CDR3 DNA reads as TGTGCCAGCAGCAGGACAGTTCGGGAGACCCAGTACTTC. Its protein product is CASSRTVRETQYF.

V and J are TRBV29-1 and TRBJ2-3, with a tentative D call TRBD1 (6 bases). Germline-derived CDR1 and CDR2 are SQVTM and ANQGSEA. The CDR3 is 14 amino acids. The V and J ends lost 6 bases and 4 bases respectively, with 17 bases between them. The CDR3 sequence is CSVQGTLGADTQYF. CDR3 in DNA: TGCAGCGTCCAGGGGACACTTGGGGCAGATACGCAGTATTTT.

This clonotype came up many times. The DNA for the CDR3 is TGCAGTGCCCCAGACAGAGCCAAAAACATTCAGTACTTC. It codes for CSAPDRAKNIQYF. The V gene is TRBV20-1, the J gene TRBJ2-4; possible D gene TRBD1, 5 bases. The germline gives CDR1 DFQATT, CDR2 SNEGSKA (reference sequence). The V end was cut by 6 bases, the J end by 0 bases, with 9 bases between. There are 13 residues in the CDR3.

The rearrangement links TRBV24-1 to TRBJ2-3; D is unresolved. This CDR3 contains 13 residues. Germline CDR1 is KGHDR and CDR2 is SFDVKD. Trimming left V 7 bases short and J 4 bases short, with 11 bases between. The CDR3 sequence: CATRGFSADTQYF. The DNA of the CDR3 is TGTGCCACCAGGGGATTTTCGGCAGATACGCAGTATTTT.

The gene calls are TRBV27 and TRBJ1-2; 9 nucleotides align to TRBD1. V lost 6 bases to trimming and J lost 7 bases; unmatched junction nucleotides: 15. Germline V CDR1 and CDR2: MNHEY, SMNVEV (reference sequence). This CDR3 has 16 residues. In DNA form, the CDR3 reads TGTGCCAGCAGCCCCAGAGGGACAGGGATTTCTACTGGCTACACCTTC. The encoded protein is CASSPRGTGISTGYTF.

The chain combines TRBV20-1 with TRBJ1-1; D might be TRBD1 (6 bases). The CDR3 runs to 14 residues. CDR1 DFQATT and CDR2 SNEGSKA come from the germline V gene (reference sequence). Trimming removed 3 bases from V and 2 bases from J, with 13 bases in between. The CDR3 coding sequence is TGCAGTGCTAGGAACAGGGATTACAACACTGAAGCTTTCTTT. Amino acids: CSARNRDYNTEAFF.

The V gene is TRBV5-1, the J gene TRBJ2-5, with 9 positions matching TRBD1. The CDR3 has 16 residues. From germline, CDR1 is SGHRS and CDR2 YFSETQ. V was pared by 5 bases and J by 4 bases, with 12 bases of the junction left unmatched. DNA of the CDR3: TGCGCCAGCAGGGAACTGGGACAGGGTGTAGGAGAGACCCAGTACTTC. It encodes CASRELGQGVGETQYF.

This clonotype occurred a few times. V gene TRBV7-9 combines with J gene TRBJ1-6, with TRBD1 matching over 9 bases. The ends lost 3 bases at V and 9 bases at J; junction bases unmatched: 0. CDR3 length equals 13 residues. Germline-derived CDR1 and CDR2 are SEHNR and FQNEAQ (reference sequence). CDR3 amino acids: CASSLDRGSPLHF. The CDR3 DNA reads TGTGCCAGCAGCTTGGACAGGGGTTCACCCCTCCACTTT.

The V and J genes are TRBV6-5 and TRBJ2-3; D uncertain. The germline gives CDR1 MNHEY, CDR2 SVGAGI. The V and J ends lost 5 bases and 1 base respectively, with 10 bases between them. The length of the CDR3 is 14 residues. The CDR3 sequence: CASSTSRGTDTQYF. The CDR3 coding sequence is TGTGCCAGCAGTACCTCAAGGGGCACAGATACGCAGTATTTT.

The genes are TRBV15 and TRBJ1-1; D perhaps matches TRBD1 (6 bases). The V gene lost 5 bases and the J gene lost 6 bases, with 16 bases spanning the gap. Per the germline V gene, CDR1 is LNHNV and CDR2 is YYDKDF (reference sequence). The CDR3 is 14 amino acids. CDR3 residues: CATSGRTARAEAFF. CDR3 coding DNA: TGTGCCACCAGCGGCCGGACAGCTCGGGCTGAAGCTTTCTTT.

Concerning this clonotype itself: Germline is not matched at one junction end, which may reflect a read error. The chain employs TRBV20-1 and TRBJ2-5; TRBD2 is a possible D gene (6 bases). CDR3 size: 15 residues. Germline CDR1 and CDR2: DFQATT and SNEGSKA (reference sequence). Written as DNA, the CDR3 is TGCAGTGCTAACGGAGAACGGCGGGACCAAGGGACCCAGTACTTC. It yields the protein CSANGERRDQGTQYF.

This sequence joins TRBV20-1 and TRBJ2-5; no reliable D call. Germline CDR1 is DFQATT and CDR2 is SNEGSKA (reference sequence). CDR3 length: 12 residues. V lost 1 base to trimming and J lost 6 bases, with 9 bases between them. Here the CDR3 DNA reads TGCAGTGCTAGAGGGCAGGTCCAGACCCAGTACTTC. Encoded protein: CSARGQVQTQYF.

At least ten counts were recorded for this clonotype. The CDR3 sequence is CASSSRTSGVQETQYF. The DNA of the CDR3 is TGTGCCAGCAGCTCCCGGACTAGCGGGGTCCAAGAGACCCAGTACTTC. The chain has TRBV7-2 and TRBJ2-5; 12 positions match TRBD2. The CDR3 runs to 16 residues. The trim removed 4 bases at V and 1 base at J, leaving 4 bases unmatched. CDR1 is SGHTA, CDR2 FQGNSA, per germline. Full variable domain (outside the CDR3, taken from reference TRBV7-2 and TRBJ2-5): GAGVSQSPSNKVTEKGKDVELRCDPISGHTALYWYRQSLGQGLEFLIYFQGNSAPDKSGLPSDRFSAERTGGSVSTLTIQRTQQEDSAVYLCASSSRTSGVQETQYFGPGTRLLVL.

The chain links TRBV5-1 to TRBJ2-1, with no clear D. The J call may be faulty, since TRBJ2-7 better matches the DNA end. The CDR3 has 15 residues. Germline loops: CDR1 SGHRS, CDR2 YFSETQ. The CDR3 is CASSLEPRSYNEQYF. In DNA, the CDR3 is TGCGCCAGCAGCTTGGAGCCGCGCTCCTACAATGAGCAGTACTTC.

This clonotype was picked up a small number of times. The chain is built from TRBV4-1 and TRBJ2-1, with TRBD2 identical over 13 bases. CDR3 length: 17 residues. The V gene's germline CDR1 is MGHRA and CDR2 YSYEKL. J gave up 4 bases and V 0 bases, and 3 bases lay outside the gene matches. The DNA of the CDR3 is TGCGCCAGCAGCCAAGAGGGGACTAGCGGGGCTTACAATGAGCAGTTCTTC. It codes for CASSQEGTSGAYNEQFF.

The chain recombines TRBV4-3 with TRBJ1-6; weak D call: TRBD1 (5 bases). This CDR3 is 15 amino acids long. The V and J ends lost 4 bases and 5 bases respectively, with 12 bases between them. CDR1 and CDR2 (germline): LGHNA, YSLEER. CDR3 in amino acids: CASSPAGGDNSPLHF. The CDR3 DNA reads TGCGCCAGCAGCCCAGCGGGGGGGGATAATTCACCCCTCCACTTT.

This chain connects TRBV20-1 to TRBJ2-6; no clear D gene. The CDR3 runs 15 residues. V lost 0 bases, J lost 4 bases, and 10 bases lay in between. Germline V lookup: CDR1 DFQATT, CDR2 SNEGSKA (reference sequence). The CDR3 here is CSARDGRVGANVLTF. The CDR3 DNA reads as TGCAGTGCTAGAGATGGTCGCGTGGGGGCCAACGTCCTGACTTTC.

The V gene is TRBV19, the J gene TRBJ1-5, with TRBD1 matching over 8 bases. This CDR3 has 17 amino acids. Germline CDR1 LNHDA, CDR2 SQIVND (reference sequence). V lost 6 bases and J lost 1; bases outside the gene matches: 11. CDR3 residues: CASRGRGRGRSNQPQHF. CDR3 DNA: TGTGCCAGTAGAGGCAGGGGGCGAGGGAGGAGCAATCAGCCCCAGCATTTT. The full variable domain, completed using reference TRBV19 and TRBJ1-5, is DGGITQSPKYLFRKEGQNVTLSCEQNLNHDAMYWYRQDPGQGLRLIYYSQIVNDFQKGDIAEGYSVSREKKESFPLTVTSAQKNPTAFYLCASRGRGRGRSNQPQHFGDGTRLSIL.

This clonotype showed up many times. The chain employs TRBV6-6 and TRBJ2-5; no definite D call. This CDR3 region has 13 residues. Germline V gene lookup returns CDR1 MNHNY and CDR2 SVGAGI (reference sequence). V gave up 4 bases and J gave up 4 bases, with 10 bases separating them. CDR3 region: CASSLYPRETQYF. CDR3 nucleotide sequence: TGTGCCAGCAGTTTGTACCCCCGAGAGACCCAGTACTTC.

The rearrangement uses TRBV5-1 and TRBJ2-3, with 8 nucleotides matching TRBD1. V trimming: 0 bases; J trimming: 0 bases; junction bases outside the gene matches: 12. The CDR3 length is 19 residues. CDR1 SGHRS and CDR2 YFSETQ come from the germline V gene. The CDR3 DNA sequence: TGCGCCAGCAGCTTGGGGTGGGACAGGCTAGTGACGAGCACAGATACGCAGTATTTT. Its protein product is CASSLGWDRLVTSTDTQYF.

The V call is TRBV6-5, the J call TRBJ1-2; no reliable D call. This CDR3 has 12 amino acids. In germline, CDR1 is MNHEY, CDR2 SVGAGI. Trimming removed 6 bases from V and 11 bases from J, with 16 bases in between. The CDR3, as DNA: TGTGCCAGCAGCCCCCTCGGACGTTCGTACACCTTC. It yields the protein CASSPLGRSYTF.

The V call is TRBV20-1, the J call TRBJ2-5; maybe TRBD1 (5 bases). V was clipped by 4 bases and J by 5 bases, with 11 bases between them. There are 12 residues in the CDR3. Germline V gene sequence: CDR1 DFQATT, CDR2 SNEGSKA (reference sequence). The CDR3 is CSATRAGETQYF. CDR3 sequence (DNA): TGCAGTGCTACTAGAGCAGGGGAGACCCAGTACTTC.

The sample holds a few counts of this clonotype. The CDR3 loop is CATSRAENEQFF. The CDR3 DNA follows: TGTGCCACCAGCAGAGCAGAGAATGAGCAGTTCTTC. The chain is built from TRBV15 and TRBJ2-1; D remains ambiguous. In germline, CDR1 is LNHNV, CDR2 YYDKDF (reference sequence). The V end lost 1 base, the J end lost 7 bases, and 5 bases lay between the germline ends. The CDR3 covers 12 residues. The entire variable domain, with the rest obtained from reference TRBV15 and TRBJ2-1, is as follows: DAMVIQNPRYQVTQFGKPVTLSCSQTLNHNVMYWYQQKSSQAPKLLFHYYDKDFNNEADTPDNFQSRRPNTSFCFLDIRSPGLGDTAMYLCATSRAENEQFFGPGTRLTVL.

The chain carries TRBV12-3 or TRBV12-4 and TRBJ2-3; the match to TRBD2 covers 7 bases. V was clipped by 6 bases and J by 5 bases; unmatched bases: 5. This CDR3 contains 13 residues. The DNA for the CDR3 is TGTGCCAGCAGCAGTAGCGGGCGAGATACGCAGTATTTT. Amino acid sequence: CASSSSGRDTQYF.

The rearrangement joins TRBV10-3 to TRBJ1-5; 8 bases fit TRBD1. This CDR3 is 16 amino acids long. Germline-derived CDR1 and CDR2 are ENHRY and SYGVKD. The V gene end was trimmed by 0 bases and the J gene end by 4 bases; junction bases not matched to a gene: 5. The CDR3 bases are TGTGCCATCAGTGAGTCGCAGGGGGCTAGGAATCAGCCCCAGCATTTT. Translated, it gives CAISESQGARNQPQHF.

The gene calls are TRBV28 and TRBJ2-2; D is unclear. CDR3 length equals 14 residues. Germline loops: CDR1 MDHEN, CDR2 SYDVKM. V was trimmed by 7 bases and J by 1 base, leaving 10 bases between them. CDR3 in DNA: TGTGCCAGCACCTTGCCAGGGAACACCGGGGAGCTGTTTTTT. As protein: CASTLPGNTGELFF.

The chain has TRBV5-1 and TRBJ2-1; 7 nucleotides line up with TRBD1. The CDR3 length is 15 residues. V was clipped by 0 bases and J by 6 bases; unmatched bases: 6. Looked up from germline, CDR1 is SGHRS and CDR2 is YFSETQ. This CDR3 reads CASSLEGDSSNEQFF. The CDR3 bases are TGCGCCAGCAGCTTGGAGGGGGACAGCTCCAATGAGCAGTTCTTC. Looking up the rest from reference TRBV5-1 and TRBJ2-1 gives the full variable domain: KAGVTQTPRYLIKTRGQQVTLSCSPISGHRSVSWYQQTPGQGLQFLFEYFSETQRNKGNFPGRFSGRQFSNSRSEMNVSTLELGDSALYLCASSLEGDSSNEQFFGPGTRLTVL.

The V and J genes are TRBV28 and TRBJ2-7, with D perhaps matching TRBD1 (6 bases). Germline CDR1 reads MDHEN; CDR2 reads SYDVKM. The CDR3 contains 15 residues. V was pared by 6 bases and J by 0 bases, with 15 bases between. The CDR3 region has the DNA TGTGCCAGCAGCCCGATTAGACAGGTCTCCTACGAGCAGTACTTC. Translating it yields CASSPIRQVSYEQYF.

The CDR3 DNA sequence: TGCAGCGCGACCTCTCTCATAATAAACACTGAAGCTTTCTTT. Encoded protein: CSATSLIINTEAFF. The rearrangement uses TRBV29-1 and TRBJ1-1; D gene uncertain. The CDR3 sequence is 14 residues long. Germline V CDR1 and CDR2: SQVTM, ANQGSEA. V was trimmed by 7 bases and J by 2 bases, leaving 17 bases between them. Variable domain in full (rest from reference TRBV29-1 and TRBJ1-1): SAVISQKPSRDICQRGTSLTIQCQVDSQVTMMFWYRQQPGQSLTLIATANQGSEATYESGFVIDKFPISRPNLTFSTLTVSNMSPEDSSIYLCSATSLIINTEAFFGQGTRLTVV.